Presented here are 7 T cell receptor beta chains from one specimen sequenced in a study of cytomegalovirus exposure and HLA in healthy donors. The PCR employed 60 Vbeta primers together with 13 Jbeta primers. This table comes from immunoSEQ multiplex PCR, and its TCRdb copy is limited to in-frame clones, with some not included. The sample lists about 160,000 clones, 70% to 80% occurring once. Material: PBMCs. The origin of the receptors is a middle-aged man in good health and CMV-seronegative.

V is TRBV4-2 and J is TRBJ1-4, with TRBD1 matching 9 bases. The germline gives CDR1 LGHNA, CDR2 YNFKEQ. The ends lost 2 bases at V and 8 bases at J; junction bases unmatched: 9. The CDR3 has 16 residues. CDR3 region: CASSQLTGGLEEKLFF. DNA for the CDR3: TGTGCCAGCAGCCAACTCACAGGGGGCCTTGAGGAAAAACTGTTTTTT.

V and J are TRBV28 and TRBJ1-4; possibly TRBD1 for D (5 bases). CDR1 is MDHEN, CDR2 SYDVKM, per germline. V lost 6 bases and J lost 6, with 17 bases in between. The CDR3 is made up of 15 amino acids. The CDR3 protein is CASSIDSGSDEKLFF. Written as DNA, the CDR3 is TGTGCCAGCAGCATAGACAGTGGATCAGATGAAAAACTGTTTTTT.

CDR3 nucleotides: TGCGCCAGCAGCCAAGAGGGCGGGGGACTAGCAGATACGCAGTATTTT. Protein: CASSQEGGGLADTQYF. The V gene is TRBV4-1, the J gene TRBJ2-3; TRBD2 matches at 8 bases. Unmatched junction bases numbered 6, after V lost 0 bases and J lost 4 bases. The germline gives CDR1 MGHRA, CDR2 YSYEKL. CDR3 size: 16 residues.

The chain couples TRBV19 to TRBJ2-7; TRBD2 matches at 9 bases. The CDR3 covers 18 residues. Germline assignment: CDR1 LNHDA and CDR2 SQIVND (reference sequence). Losses at the gene ends were 4 bases for V and 3 bases for J; bases not matched to a gene: 16. In DNA form, the CDR3 reads TGTGCCAGTAGTAAGCGGCAAGGTTCTAGCGGGAAGGTCTACGAGCAGTACTTC. Its protein product is CASSKRQGSSGKVYEQYF. Full variable domain (missing parts from reference TRBV19 and TRBJ2-7): DGGITQSPKYLFRKEGQNVTLSCEQNLNHDAMYWYRQDPGQGLRLIYYSQIVNDFQKGDIAEGYSVSREKKESFPLTVTSAQKNPTAFYLCASSKRQGSSGKVYEQYFGPGTRLTVT.

There are a few counts of this clone. This chain joins TRBV2 and TRBJ2-7; 7 positions agree with TRBD1. After removal of 2 bases from V and 0 bases from J, the junction contained 4 bases not matched to a gene. Per germline, CDR1 SNHLY and CDR2 FYNNEI. The CDR3 length is 15 residues. The CDR3 loop is CASSEWDSSSYEQYF. In nucleotides, the CDR3 is TGTGCCAGCAGTGAATGGGACAGTTCCTCCTACGAGCAGTACTTC.

CDR3 sequence reads: CASSQEGRRDTQYF. CDR3 bases: TGCGCCAGCAGCCAAGAGGGGAGGCGGGACACGCAGTATTTT. This chain joins TRBV4-1 and TRBJ2-3; possibly TRBD2 for D (6 bases). Germline V gene sequence: CDR1 MGHRA, CDR2 YSYEKL. The CDR3 spans 14 residues. Trimming left V 0 bases short and J 9 bases short, with 13 bases between.

This clone showed up just a few times. The chain is built from TRBV19 and TRBJ1-5; D gene ambiguous. The ends were cut back, 4 bases at V and 6 bases at J, with 25 bases in the middle. The germline CDR1 and CDR2 sequences are LNHDA and SQIVND (reference sequence). There are 18 residues in the CDR3. The CDR3 bases are TGTGCCAGTAGTAAAGCCCGGGAAGTCGGGGAAAGGTTTCAGCCCCAGCATTTT. Its translation is CASSKAREVGERFQPQHF.